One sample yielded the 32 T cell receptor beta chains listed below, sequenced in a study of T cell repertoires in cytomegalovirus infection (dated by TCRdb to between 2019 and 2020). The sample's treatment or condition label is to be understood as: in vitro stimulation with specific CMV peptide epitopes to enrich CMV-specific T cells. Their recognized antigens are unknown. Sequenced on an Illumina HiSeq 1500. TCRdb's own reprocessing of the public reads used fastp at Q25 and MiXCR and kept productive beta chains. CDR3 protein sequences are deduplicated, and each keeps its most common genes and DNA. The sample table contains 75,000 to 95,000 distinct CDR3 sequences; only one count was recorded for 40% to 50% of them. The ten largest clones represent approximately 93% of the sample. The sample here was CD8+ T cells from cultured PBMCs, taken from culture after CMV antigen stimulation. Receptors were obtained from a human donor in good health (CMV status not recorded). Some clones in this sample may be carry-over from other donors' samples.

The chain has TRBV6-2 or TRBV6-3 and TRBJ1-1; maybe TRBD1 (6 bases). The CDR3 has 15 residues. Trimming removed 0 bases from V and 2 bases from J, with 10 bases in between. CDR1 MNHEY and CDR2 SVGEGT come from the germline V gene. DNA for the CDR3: TGTGCCAGCAGTTACTCTAGGACAGAAAACACTGAAGCTTTCTTT. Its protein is CASSYSRTENTEAFF.

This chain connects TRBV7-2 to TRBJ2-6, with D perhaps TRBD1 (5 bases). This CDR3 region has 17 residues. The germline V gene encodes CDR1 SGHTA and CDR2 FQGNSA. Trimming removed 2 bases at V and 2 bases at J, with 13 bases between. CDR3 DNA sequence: TGTGCCAGCAGCTTATCAGGCAGGGATACTGGGGCCAACGTCCTGACTTTC. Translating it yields CASSLSGRDTGANVLTF.

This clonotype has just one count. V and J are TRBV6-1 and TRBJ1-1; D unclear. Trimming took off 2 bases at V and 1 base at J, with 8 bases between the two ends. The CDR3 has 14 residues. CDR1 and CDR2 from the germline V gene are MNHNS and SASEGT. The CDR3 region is CASSEIWANTEAFF. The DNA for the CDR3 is TGTGCCAGCAGTGAAATCTGGGCGAACACTGAAGCTTTCTTT.

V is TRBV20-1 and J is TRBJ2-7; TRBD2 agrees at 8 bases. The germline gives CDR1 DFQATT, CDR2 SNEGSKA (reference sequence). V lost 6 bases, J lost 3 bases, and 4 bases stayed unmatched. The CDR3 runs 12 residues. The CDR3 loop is CSAAGGHYEQYF. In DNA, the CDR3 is TGCAGTGCCGCGGGGGGACACTACGAGCAGTACTTC.

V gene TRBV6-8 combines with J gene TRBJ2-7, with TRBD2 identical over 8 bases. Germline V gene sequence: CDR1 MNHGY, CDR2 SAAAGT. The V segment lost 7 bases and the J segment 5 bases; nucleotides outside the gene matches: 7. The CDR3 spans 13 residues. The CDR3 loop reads CASNRLASNEQYF. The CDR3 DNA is TGTGCCAGCAATAGACTAGCGAGCAACGAGCAGTACTTC.

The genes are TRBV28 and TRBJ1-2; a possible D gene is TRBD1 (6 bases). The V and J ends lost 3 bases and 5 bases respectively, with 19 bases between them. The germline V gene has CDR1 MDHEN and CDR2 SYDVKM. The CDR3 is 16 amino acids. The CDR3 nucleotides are TGTGCCAGCAGTTTCCGGGGACAAGAGATGGGATATGGCTACACCTTC. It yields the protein CASSFRGQEMGYGYTF.

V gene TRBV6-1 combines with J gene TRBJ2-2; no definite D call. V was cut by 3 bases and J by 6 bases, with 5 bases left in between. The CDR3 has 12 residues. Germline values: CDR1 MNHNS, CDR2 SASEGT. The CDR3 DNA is TGTGCCAGCAGTGATCCTCCCGGGGAGCTGTTTTTT. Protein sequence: CASSDPPGELFF.

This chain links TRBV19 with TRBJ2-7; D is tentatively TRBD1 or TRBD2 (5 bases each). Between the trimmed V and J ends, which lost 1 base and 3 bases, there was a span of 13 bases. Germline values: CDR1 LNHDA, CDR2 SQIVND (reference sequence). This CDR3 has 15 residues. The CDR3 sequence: CASSIVRDGDYEQYF. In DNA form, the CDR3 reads TGTGCCAGTAGTATAGTCCGGGACGGTGACTACGAGCAGTACTTC.

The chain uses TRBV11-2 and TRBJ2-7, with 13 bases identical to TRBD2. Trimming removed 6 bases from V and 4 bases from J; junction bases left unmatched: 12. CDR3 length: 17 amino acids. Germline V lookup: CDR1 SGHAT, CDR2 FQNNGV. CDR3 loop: CASRRTSGSREKYEQYF. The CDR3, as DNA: TGTGCCAGCAGACGGACTAGCGGGAGTCGGGAAAAGTACGAGCAGTACTTC. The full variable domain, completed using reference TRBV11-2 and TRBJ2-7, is EAGVAQSPRYKIIEKRQSVAFWCNPISGHATLYWYQQILGQGPKLLIQFQNNGVVDDSQLPKDRFSAERLKGVDSTLKIQPAKLEDSAVYLCASRRTSGSREKYEQYFGPGTRLTVT.

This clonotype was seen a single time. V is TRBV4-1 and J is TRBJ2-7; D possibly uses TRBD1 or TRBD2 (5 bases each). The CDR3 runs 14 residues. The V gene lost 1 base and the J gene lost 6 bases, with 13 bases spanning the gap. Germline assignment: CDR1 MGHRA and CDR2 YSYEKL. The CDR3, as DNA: TGCGCCAGCAGCCAAGGTCCGAGTGGGGGCGAGCAGTACTTC. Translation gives CASSQGPSGGEQYF.

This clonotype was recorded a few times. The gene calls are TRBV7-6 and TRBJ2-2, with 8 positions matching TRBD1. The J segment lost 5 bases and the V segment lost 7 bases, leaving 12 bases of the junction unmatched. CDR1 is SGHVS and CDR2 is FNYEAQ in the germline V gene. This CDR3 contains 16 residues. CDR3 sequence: CASTPGQETWTGELFF. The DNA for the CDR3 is TGTGCCAGCACCCCGGGACAGGAAACTTGGACCGGGGAGCTGTTTTTT.

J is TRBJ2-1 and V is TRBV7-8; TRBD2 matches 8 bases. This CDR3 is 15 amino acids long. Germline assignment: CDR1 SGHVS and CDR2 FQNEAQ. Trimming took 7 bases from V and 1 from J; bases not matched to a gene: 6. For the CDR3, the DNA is TGTGCCAGCACCCTCTCGGGGGGGTCCTACAATGAGCAGTTCTTC. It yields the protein CASTLSGGSYNEQFF.

CDR3: CASSLTRRTPIGYTF. CDR3 nucleotide sequence: TGTGCCAGCTCACTAACCCGTCGAACCCCTATTGGCTACACCTTC. The chain uses TRBV18 and TRBJ1-2; D ambiguous. CDR1 and CDR2 (germline): KGHSH, LQKENI. V was trimmed by 4 bases and J by 7 bases, leaving 19 bases between them. CDR3 length: 15 amino acids.

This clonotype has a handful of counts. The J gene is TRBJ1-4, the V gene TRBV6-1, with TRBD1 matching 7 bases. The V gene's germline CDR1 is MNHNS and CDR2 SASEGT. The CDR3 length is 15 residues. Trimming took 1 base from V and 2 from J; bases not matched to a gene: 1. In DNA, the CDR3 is TGTGCCAGCAGTGAAGACAGGGGTACTAATGAAAAACTGTTTTTT. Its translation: CASSEDRGTNEKLFF.

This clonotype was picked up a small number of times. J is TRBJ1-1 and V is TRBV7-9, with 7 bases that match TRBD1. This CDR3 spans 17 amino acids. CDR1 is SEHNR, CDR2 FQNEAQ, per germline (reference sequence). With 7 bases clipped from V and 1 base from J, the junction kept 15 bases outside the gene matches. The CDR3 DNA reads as TGTGCCAGCATCCTAAGGGGAGTCACAGGGGAGAACACTGAAGCTTTCTTT. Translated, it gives CASILRGVTGENTEAFF.

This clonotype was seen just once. DNA for the CDR3: TGTGCCAGCAGTTATCCGGGACAGGGGACTGAAGCTTTCTTT. This encodes CASSYPGQGTEAFF. This sequence joins TRBV6-5 and TRBJ1-1; 10 bases map to TRBD1. Germline V gene lookup returns CDR1 MNHEY and CDR2 SVGAGI. Trimming removed 3 bases from V and 5 bases from J; junction bases left unmatched: 3. The CDR3 has 14 residues.

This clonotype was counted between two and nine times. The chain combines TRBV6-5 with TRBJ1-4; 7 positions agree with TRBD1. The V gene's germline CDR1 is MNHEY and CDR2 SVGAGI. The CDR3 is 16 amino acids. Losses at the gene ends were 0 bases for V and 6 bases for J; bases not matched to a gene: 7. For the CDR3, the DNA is TGTGCCAGCAGTTACTCGACGGTAGGGGGCTATGAAAAACTGTTTTTT. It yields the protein CASSYSTVGGYEKLFF.

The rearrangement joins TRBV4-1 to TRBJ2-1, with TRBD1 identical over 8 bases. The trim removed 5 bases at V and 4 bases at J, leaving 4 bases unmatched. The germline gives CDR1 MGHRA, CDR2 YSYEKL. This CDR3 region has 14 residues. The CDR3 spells CASSSGTGYNEQFF. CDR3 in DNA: TGCGCCAGCAGCTCCGGGACAGGTTACAATGAGCAGTTCTTC.

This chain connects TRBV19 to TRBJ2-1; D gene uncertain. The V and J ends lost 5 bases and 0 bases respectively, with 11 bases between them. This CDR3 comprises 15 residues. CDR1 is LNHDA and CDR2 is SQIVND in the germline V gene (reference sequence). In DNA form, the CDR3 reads TGTGCCAGTAGTGATGACTTGAGCTCCTACAATGAGCAGTTCTTC. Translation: CASSDDLSSYNEQFF.

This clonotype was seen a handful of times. The CDR3, as DNA: TGTGCCAGCAGTCCCGCCCACAGGGGCCCCGAAGCTTTCTTT. This translates into CASSPAHRGPEAFF. The rearrangement uses TRBV6-5 and TRBJ1-1; 7 nucleotides match TRBD1. This CDR3 region has 14 residues. Germline V gene data show CDR1 as MNHEY and CDR2 as SVGAGI. V lost 5 bases to trimming and J lost 8 bases; unmatched junction nucleotides: 11.

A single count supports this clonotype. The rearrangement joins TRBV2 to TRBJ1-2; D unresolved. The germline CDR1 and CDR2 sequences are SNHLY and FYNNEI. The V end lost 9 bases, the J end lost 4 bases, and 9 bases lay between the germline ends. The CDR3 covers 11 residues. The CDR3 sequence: CARTEIYGYTF. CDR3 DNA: TGTGCCAGAACAGAGATCTATGGCTACACCTTC.

This CDR3 reads CASSSNPGLAGEDEQFF. The CDR3, as DNA: TGTGCCAGCAGCTCCAACCCCGGGCTAGCGGGAGAGGATGAGCAGTTCTTC. The chain carries TRBV7-8 and TRBJ2-1; 10 positions match TRBD2. This CDR3 is 17 amino acids long. V dropped 4 bases and J dropped 8; count of bases not matched to a gene: 14. Germline CDR1 reads SGHVS; CDR2 reads FQNEAQ.

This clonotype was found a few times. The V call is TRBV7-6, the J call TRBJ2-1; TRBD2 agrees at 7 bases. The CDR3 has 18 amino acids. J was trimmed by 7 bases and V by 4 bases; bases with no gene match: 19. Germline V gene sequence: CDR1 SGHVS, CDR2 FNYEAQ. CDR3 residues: CASSSMRKNLGGTNEQFF. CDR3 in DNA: TGTGCCAGCAGCTCCATGAGGAAAAACCTGGGGGGGACGAATGAGCAGTTCTTC.

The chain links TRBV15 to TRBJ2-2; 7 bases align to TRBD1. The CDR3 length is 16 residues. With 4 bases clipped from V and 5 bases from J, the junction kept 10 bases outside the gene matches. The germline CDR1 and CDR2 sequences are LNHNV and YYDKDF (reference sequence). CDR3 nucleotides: TGTGCCACCAGCAACCGACAGGGTCGACAAACCGGGGAGCTGTTTTTT. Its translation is CATSNRQGRQTGELFF.

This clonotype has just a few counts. The DNA for the CDR3 is TGTGCCATCAGGCCCGCTTTAGCGGGTCCGAGCAATGAGCAGTTCTTC. This translates into CAIRPALAGPSNEQFF. This chain links TRBV10-3 with TRBJ2-1; TRBD2 agrees at 7 bases. This CDR3 spans 16 amino acids. The germline V gene encodes CDR1 ENHRY and CDR2 SYGVKD. Trimming took 6 bases from V and 6 from J; bases not matched to a gene: 14.

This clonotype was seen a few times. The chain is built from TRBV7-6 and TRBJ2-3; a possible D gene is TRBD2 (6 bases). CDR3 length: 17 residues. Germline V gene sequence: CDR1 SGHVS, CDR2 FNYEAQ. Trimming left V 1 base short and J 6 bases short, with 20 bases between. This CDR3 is CASSLDGASALADTQYF. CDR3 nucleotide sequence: TGTGCCAGCAGCTTAGATGGGGCTAGCGCCTTAGCGGATACGCAGTATTTT.

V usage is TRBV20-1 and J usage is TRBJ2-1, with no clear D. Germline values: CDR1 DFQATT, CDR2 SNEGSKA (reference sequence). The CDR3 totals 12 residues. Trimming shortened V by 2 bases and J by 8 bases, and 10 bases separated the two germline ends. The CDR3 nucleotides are TGCAGTGCTAGACAAGGCCAAGATGAGCAGTTCTTC. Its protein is CSARQGQDEQFF.

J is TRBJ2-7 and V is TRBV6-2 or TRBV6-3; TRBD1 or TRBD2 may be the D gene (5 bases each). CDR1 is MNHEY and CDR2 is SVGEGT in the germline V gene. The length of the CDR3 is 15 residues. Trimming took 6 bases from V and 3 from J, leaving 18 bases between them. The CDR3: CASSPRETSLYEQYF. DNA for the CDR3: TGTGCCAGCAGCCCCAGGGAGACTTCTCTCTACGAGCAGTACTTC.

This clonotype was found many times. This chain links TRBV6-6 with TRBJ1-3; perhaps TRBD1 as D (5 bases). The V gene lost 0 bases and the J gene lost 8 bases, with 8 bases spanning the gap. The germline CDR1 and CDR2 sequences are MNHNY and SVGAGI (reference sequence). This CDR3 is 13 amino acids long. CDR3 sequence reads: CASSYSSGHTIYF. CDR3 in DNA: TGTGCCAGCAGTTACTCGTCAGGGCACACCATATATTTT.

CDR3 amino acids: CASSVSPGLAAYNEQFF. The CDR3 bases are TGTGCCAGCAGCGTAAGTCCGGGACTAGCGGCATACAATGAGCAGTTCTTC. V is TRBV9 and J is TRBJ2-1; TRBD2 aligns across 11 bases. The V gene's germline CDR1 is SGDLS and CDR2 YYNGEE. This CDR3 region has 17 residues. V shed 1 base, J shed 4 bases, and the junction held 7 bases outside the gene matches.

The CDR3 coding sequence is TGCGCCAGCAGCCAAGATACGAGACTAGACAATGAGCAGTTCTTC. Its translation is CASSQDTRLDNEQFF. This chain links TRBV4-1 with TRBJ2-1; possible D gene TRBD2, 6 bases. Germline V gene sequence: CDR1 MGHRA, CDR2 YSYEKL. The CDR3 runs to 15 residues. Trimming pared 0 bases from V and 5 bases from J, leaving 11 bases between.

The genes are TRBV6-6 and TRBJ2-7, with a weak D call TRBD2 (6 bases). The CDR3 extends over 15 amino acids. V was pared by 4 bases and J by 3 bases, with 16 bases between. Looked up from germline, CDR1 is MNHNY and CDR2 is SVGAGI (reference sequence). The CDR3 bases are TGTGCCAGCAGTTCAGGGACTTCTTGGTACTACGAGCAGTACTTC. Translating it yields CASSSGTSWYYEQYF.